What follows is one TCR beta chain and its context. No cognate antigen has been identified for it. Per-nucleotide qualities are absent, and no much larger clonotype sits a single base away. This entry belongs to a study of Ad26.COV2.S vaccination and SARS-CoV-2 variants (dated by TCRdb to the early 2020s). For context, the study as a whole: Donors in the vaccine arm were drawn from COV1001, a phase I-IIa trial of Ad26.COV2.S in healthy adults that was multicentre, randomized, double-blind and placebo-controlled. Throughout the experiments and outcome assessment, investigators stayed blinded to trial group allocation. The TCR-sequenced set comprised around 30 samples: approximately 19 Ad26.COV2.S vaccine recipients, 5 placebo recipients and 8 SARS-CoV-2 convalescent individuals. The specificity and breadth of SARS-CoV-2-reactive T cell receptors after Ad26.COV2.S vaccination were assessed by TCRbeta repertoire sequencing. Dosing of Ad26.COV2.S was intramuscular, at either 5x10^10 or 1x10^11 viral particles, delivered as one shot or as two shots spaced 56 days apart. Trial participants were randomized into five groups of five, in which low-dose or high-dose Ad26.COV2.S was given once or twice, or placebo was given on both occasions. Broader findings and caveats from the paper: The authors noted that total T cell responses may have been underestimated by the TCR breadth and depth analyses. Comparable non-spike TCR breadth was observed between vaccine and placebo recipients, consistent with only spike being contained in the vaccine. Compared with placebo recipients, Ad26.COV2.S recipients showed higher spike-specific TCR breadth (P = 0.0014). The study was not powered to compare responses between vaccine doses or regimens. After vaccination, substantial breadth of spike-specific CD8+ and CD4+ T cell responses was reported.

The immunoSEQ Assay was the method used to sequence TCRbeta CDR3 regions. After extraction, genomic DNA underwent amplification by bias-controlled multiplex PCR, followed by high-throughput sequencing. The original methods were these. To quantify the absolute abundance of every unique TCRbeta CDR3 region, sequences were collapsed and filtered. T cell fraction was estimated by normalization of TCRbeta template counts to usable DNA, with usable DNA being measured through amplification of reference genes present in all nucleated cells. Repertoire TCRs were annotated as SARS-CoV-2-specific when V gene, CDR3 amino acid sequence and J gene were exactly matched to a known reactive TCR set. The reference SARS-CoV-2 TCR set was derived from MIRA and filtered for enrichment in COVID-19-positive ImmuneCODE repertoires, a step that removed public or cross-reactive TCRs. Using the MIRA antigens, annotated TCRs were further analysed by specific ORF or by position within an ORF. Breadth was defined as annotated unique rearrangements over total unique productive rearrangements; depth was the summed frequency of those rearrangements. Two-sided Wilcoxon rank-sum tests were used to compare TCR breadth between groups. Held by TCRdb, this immuneACCESS table contains in-frame sequences only and omits some clones. Under half of the omission traces to an unresolved V gene where checked; the cause of the rest is unknown. V, J and clone size derive from that table, while D and trimming were established from the DNA sequence. This sample comprises a few hundred thousand clones, around nine tenths of them detected only once. The ten largest make up 12% of the sample.

The sample's treatment or condition label, in plain terms: some 19 received Ad26.COV2.S at low or high dose, single or two shots; roughly five received placebo; per-sample allocation not given. For vaccine and placebo recipients, repertoires were sequenced using samples collected on day 63 after the first injection. In Cohort 1b, 25 or so adults aged 18-55 years were enrolled at a single site in Boston, USA, between 29 July and 7 August 2020. As a vaccine, Ad26.COV2.S was a replication-incompetent adenovirus type 26 vector that expressed a prefusion-stabilized SARS-CoV-2 spike protein derived from the original Wuhan strain. The sequencing used peripheral blood, collected in a trial of Ad26.COV2.S vaccine versus placebo. This sequence originates from a person between 18 and 65 years old who received the Ad26.COV2.S COVID-19 vaccine or a placebo.

This receptor carries the CDR3 CASSIQVDAGELFF. The DNA reads as follows: TGTGCCAGTAGTATCCAGGTTGATGCCGGGGAGCTGTTTTTT. The sequence joins TRBV19 to TRBJ2-2, with no confident D gene call. The germline V gene (reference sequence) yields LNHDA for CDR1 and SQIVND for CDR2. Including the terminal cysteine and phenylalanine, the CDR3 comprises 14 residues. Of the read, only the CDR3 DNA is kept; its 42 bases are in frame from base 1. V drops 3 bases and J drops 6 bases, leaving 11 bases in between.